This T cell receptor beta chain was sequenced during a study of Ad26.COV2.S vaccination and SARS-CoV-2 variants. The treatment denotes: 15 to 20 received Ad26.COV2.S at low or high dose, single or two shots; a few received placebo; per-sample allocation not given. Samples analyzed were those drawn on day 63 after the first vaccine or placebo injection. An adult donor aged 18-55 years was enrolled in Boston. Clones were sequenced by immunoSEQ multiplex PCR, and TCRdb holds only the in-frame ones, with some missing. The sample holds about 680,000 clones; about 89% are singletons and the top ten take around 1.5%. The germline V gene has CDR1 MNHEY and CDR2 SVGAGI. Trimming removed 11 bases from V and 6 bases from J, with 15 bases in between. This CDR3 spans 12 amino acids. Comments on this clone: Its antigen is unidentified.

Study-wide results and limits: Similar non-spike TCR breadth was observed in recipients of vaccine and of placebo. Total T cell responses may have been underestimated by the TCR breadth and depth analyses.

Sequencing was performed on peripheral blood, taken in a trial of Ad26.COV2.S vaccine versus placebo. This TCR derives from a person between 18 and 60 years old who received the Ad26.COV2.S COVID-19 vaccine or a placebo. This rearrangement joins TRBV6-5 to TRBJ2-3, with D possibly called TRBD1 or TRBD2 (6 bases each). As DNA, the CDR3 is TGTGCCTGCGGGGCAGGGGCGGATACGCAGTATTTT. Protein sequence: CACGAGADTQYF.